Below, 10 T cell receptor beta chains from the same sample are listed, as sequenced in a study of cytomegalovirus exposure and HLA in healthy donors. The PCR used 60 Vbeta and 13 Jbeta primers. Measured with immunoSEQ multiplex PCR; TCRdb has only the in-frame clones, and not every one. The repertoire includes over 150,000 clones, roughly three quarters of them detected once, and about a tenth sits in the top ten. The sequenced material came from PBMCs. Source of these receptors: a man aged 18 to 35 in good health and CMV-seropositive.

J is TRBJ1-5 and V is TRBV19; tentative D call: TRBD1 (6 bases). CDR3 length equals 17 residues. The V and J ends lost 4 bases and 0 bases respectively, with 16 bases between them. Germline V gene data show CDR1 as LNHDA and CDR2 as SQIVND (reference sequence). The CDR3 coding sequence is TGTGCCAGTAGTAGCCGGGGGGCATTAATTAGCAATCAGCCCCAGCATTTT. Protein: CASSSRGALISNQPQHF.

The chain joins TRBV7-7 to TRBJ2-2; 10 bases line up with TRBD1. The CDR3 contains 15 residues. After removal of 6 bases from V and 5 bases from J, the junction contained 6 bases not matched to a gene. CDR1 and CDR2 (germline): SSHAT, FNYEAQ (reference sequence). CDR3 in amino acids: CASRPGQGTTGELFF. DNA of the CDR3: TGTGCCAGCAGGCCGGGACAGGGGACGACCGGGGAGCTGTTTTTT.

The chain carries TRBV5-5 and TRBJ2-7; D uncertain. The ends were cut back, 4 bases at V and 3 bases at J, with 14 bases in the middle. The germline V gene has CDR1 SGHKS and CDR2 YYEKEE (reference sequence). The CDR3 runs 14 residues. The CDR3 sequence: CASSQALHDYEQYF. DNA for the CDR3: TGTGCCAGCAGCCAAGCCCTCCATGACTACGAGCAGTACTTC.

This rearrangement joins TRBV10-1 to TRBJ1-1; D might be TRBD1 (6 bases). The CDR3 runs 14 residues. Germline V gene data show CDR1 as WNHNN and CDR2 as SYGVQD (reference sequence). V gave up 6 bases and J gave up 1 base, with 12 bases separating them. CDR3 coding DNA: TGCGCCAGCAGGGAGGGACAAACGAACACTGAAGCTTTCTTT. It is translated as CASREGQTNTEAFF.

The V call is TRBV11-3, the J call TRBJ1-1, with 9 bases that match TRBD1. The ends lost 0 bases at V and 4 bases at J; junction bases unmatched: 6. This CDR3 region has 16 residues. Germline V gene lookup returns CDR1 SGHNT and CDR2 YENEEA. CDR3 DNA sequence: TGTGCCAGCAGCTTAGACCACCGGGACAGGGCCACTGAAGCTTTCTTT. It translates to CASSLDHRDRATEAFF.

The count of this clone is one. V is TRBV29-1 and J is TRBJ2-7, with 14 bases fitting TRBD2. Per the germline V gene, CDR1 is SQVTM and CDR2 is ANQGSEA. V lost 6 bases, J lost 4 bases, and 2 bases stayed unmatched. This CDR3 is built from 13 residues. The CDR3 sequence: CSVWTSGRYEQYF. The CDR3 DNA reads TGCAGCGTATGGACTAGCGGGAGGTACGAGCAGTACTTC.

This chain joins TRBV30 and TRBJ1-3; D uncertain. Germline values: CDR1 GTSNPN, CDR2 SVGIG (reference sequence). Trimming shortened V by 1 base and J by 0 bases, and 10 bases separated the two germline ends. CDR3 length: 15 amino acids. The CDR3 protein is CAWSESGDSGNTIYF. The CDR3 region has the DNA TGTGCCTGGAGTGAAAGCGGGGACTCTGGAAACACCATATATTTT.

The CDR3 DNA reads TGTGCCAGCAGTCCCCCGGGGGGACGGCACACTGAAGCTTTCTTT. Translating gives CASSPPGGRHTEAFF. V usage is TRBV6-6 and J usage is TRBJ1-1; D is possibly TRBD1 (5 bases). Looked up from germline, CDR1 is MNHNY and CDR2 is SVGAGI (reference sequence). Trimming took off 5 bases at V and 3 bases at J, with 16 bases between the two ends. The CDR3 is made up of 15 amino acids.

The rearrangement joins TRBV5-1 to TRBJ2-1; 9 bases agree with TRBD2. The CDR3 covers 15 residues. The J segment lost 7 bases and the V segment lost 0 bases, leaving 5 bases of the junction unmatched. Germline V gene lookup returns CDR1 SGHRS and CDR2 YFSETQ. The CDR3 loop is CASSLVAGVANEQFF. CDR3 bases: TGCGCCAGCAGCTTGGTAGCGGGAGTAGCAAATGAGCAGTTCTTC.

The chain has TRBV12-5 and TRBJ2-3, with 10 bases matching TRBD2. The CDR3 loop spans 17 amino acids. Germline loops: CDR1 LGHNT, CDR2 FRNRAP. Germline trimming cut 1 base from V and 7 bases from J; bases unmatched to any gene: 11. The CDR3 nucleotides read TGTGCTAGTGGTTTGGACGCGAGCGGGAGGGCCTCACATACGCAGTATTTT. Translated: CASGLDASGRASHTQYF.